The clone carrying this TCR beta chain was counted once. Its antigen is unidentified. This specimen comes from a study of type 1 regulatory T cells. Study in general: T-allo10 is an in vitro-generated, Tr1-enriched CD4 T cell product specific for alloantigen.

TCRdb itself ran the reads through MiXCR, one entry per CDR3 protein. In the table there are around 69,000 distinct CDR3 sequences, 55% to 80% of which are singletons. Graft donor-derived T-allo10 cells were described as host-alloantigen-specific, anergic, and alloantigen-specifically suppressive. This sequence was found in a human donor in good health. The material sequenced was cultured T cells, either the whole culture or a sorted T cell fraction (not recorded which). Subset defined: Tr1-enriched cell product generated in vitro against host alloantigens.

The CDR3 sequence is CSASGAPSYNEQFF. The CDR3 region has the DNA TGCAGTGCTTCAGGGGCTCCTTCCTACAATGAGCAGTTCTTC. V and J are TRBV20-1 and TRBJ2-1; D is possibly TRBD1 (6 bases). CDR1 and CDR2 (germline): DFQATT, SNEGSKA (reference sequence). This CDR3 has 14 amino acids. V lost 5 bases, J lost 1 base, and 12 bases lay in between.